The clone carrying this T cell receptor beta chain was seen more than once but under ten times. The data are from a study of OX40 agonist ivuxolimab in advanced cancers. Repertoires were generated with immunoSEQ multiplex PCR, while TCRdb's copy carries only in-frame clones and drops some. The sample lists roughly 49,000 clones, more than 85% seen once, with over 50% in the top ten. Trimming cost V 2 bases and J 2 bases, with 10 bases left between them. Germline V gives CDR1 MDHEN, CDR2 SYDVKM. The CDR3 sequence is 15 residues long. This sequence joins TRBV28 and TRBJ1-5, with D hard to call. The source is an adult with an advanced solid tumor such as melanoma, head and neck, liver or kidney cancer. The sequencing used CD4+ or CD8+ T cells sorted from blood, collected in a trial of the OX40 agonist ivuxolimab. The CDR3 DNA sequence: TGTGCCAGCAGTTTAAGGTTATATGGCAATCAGCCCCAGCATTTT. This encodes CASSLRLYGNQPQHF.